This TCR beta chain stems from a study of blood T cell repertoires in COVID-19 (dated by TCRdb to between 2020 and 2021). About the investigation overall: Samples covering the acute and convalescent phases of COVID-19 were provided by collaborators in the United States, Italy and Spain. The prospective study material was composed of cDNA or gDNA derived from T cells, B-cell-depleted T cells, or PBMCs. Subjects who had been exposed to COVID-19, were actively infected with it, or had recovered from it provided the deeply sampled blood TCRbeta repertoires that made up the dataset. The repertoires were released in a freely available public database intended as a resource for research on the immune response to SARS-CoV-2. Samples were obtained from the ongoing ImmuneRACE study (first 160 participants) and from some 1,300 subjects provided by 6 global collaborators. Sample metadata almost always included a de-identified subject ID, COVID-19 status, age in years and sex. Where available, HLA class I and class II types were taken from metadata supplied by the sample provider and were not determined by assay-based typing.

Via the germline V gene, CDR1 is SGHNT and CDR2 YENEEA. The trim is 5 bases for V and 1 base for J, with a gap of 15 bases between the germline ends. Taken from cysteine to phenylalanine, the CDR3 has 15 residues. The kept DNA is CDR3 alone, 45 bases in frame from the first base. Results and caveats for the whole study, not just this receptor: The quantity of clinical and demographic metadata differed by source and by participant and was supplied without curation.

To note about this clone: Its antigen is currently not known. Base qualities are missing; no much larger clone stands one base away.

Enrolling through a virtual design, the prospective study's participants ranged in age from roughly 18 to 89 years and lived across roughly 24 United States geographic areas. Cohort assignment in the prospective study relied on participant-reported clinical history from a screening survey and a study questionnaire. For ImmuneRACE Cohort 3, a participant was defined as recovered based on two consecutive negative NP/OP PCR tests, clearance by a healthcare professional, or resolution of symptoms. Each participant in the prospective study had whole blood, serum and a nasopharyngeal or oropharyngeal swab collected by mobile phlebotomists. Participants in the prospective study had the option to provide additional blood draws and questionnaires over a 2-month period. Blood samples from the prospective study were shipped frozen or at room temperature prior to DNA extraction. TCRbeta CDR3 regions were amplified from genomic DNA using the immunoSEQ Assay, a bias-controlled multiplex PCR. Concerning the study's data processing: The number of nucleated cells in each sample was estimated from the amplification of reference gene primers within the assay. Sequence reads were collapsed and filtered to measure the absolute abundance of every unique TCRbeta CDR3 rearrangement. For each sample, productive Simpson clonality was calculated by taking the square root of Simpson's diversity index across productive rearrangements. The clones in this table, taken by TCRdb from immuneACCESS, are in-frame only. Not every clone is retained; where verified, under half of the shortfall comes from an unresolved V gene, and the cause of the rest is unknown. V and J calls and clone size follow that table, whereas D and trimming were derived from the DNA. The sample table shows roughly 200,000 clones, and more than 80% are seen once. The top ten clonotypes cover around 1.3% of the sample.

This clonotype originated in a young man who had recovered from COVID-19. Sequencing input: PBMCs or T cells enriched from blood (not recorded which). Here the chain combines TRBV11-3 and TRBJ2-7; the D region possibly corresponds to TRBD2 (6 bases align). DNA sequence: TGTGCCAGCAGCCCTAGGAGGGGAGATTCCTACGAGCAGTACTTC. This sequence encodes CASSPRRGDSYEQYF.